The text below deals with one TCR beta chain. Its antigen is undetermined. The data originate from a study of PD-1 blockade in classical Hodgkin lymphoma. Study-wide findings and caveats: Baseline diversity resembling that of newly diagnosed patients was seen in complete responders.

Trimming cost V 1 base and J 2 bases, with 13 bases left between them. The germline V gene has CDR1 SEHNR and CDR2 FQNEAQ (reference sequence). The CDR3 is 16 residues long. This table comes from immunoSEQ multiplex PCR, and its TCRdb copy is limited to in-frame clones, with some not included. The table records around 24,000 clones, around 67% of them present only once. Every patient was affected by relapse after autologous stem cell transplantation, while exposure to brentuximab vedotin was not uniform. The patients, who had relapsed/refractory classical Hodgkin lymphoma, achieved best responses of complete response, partial response or progressive disease.

This chain connects TRBV7-9 to TRBJ2-3; TRBD2 is a possible D gene (5 bases). The TCR was taken from a human donor with classical Hodgkin lymphoma. The sample consisted of peripheral blood mononuclear cells (PBMCs), taken before the second cycle of nivolumab. The CDR3: CASSLEASLLTDTQYF. DNA of the CDR3: TGTGCCAGCAGCTTAGAAGCTAGCCTCCTCACAGATACGCAGTATTTT.